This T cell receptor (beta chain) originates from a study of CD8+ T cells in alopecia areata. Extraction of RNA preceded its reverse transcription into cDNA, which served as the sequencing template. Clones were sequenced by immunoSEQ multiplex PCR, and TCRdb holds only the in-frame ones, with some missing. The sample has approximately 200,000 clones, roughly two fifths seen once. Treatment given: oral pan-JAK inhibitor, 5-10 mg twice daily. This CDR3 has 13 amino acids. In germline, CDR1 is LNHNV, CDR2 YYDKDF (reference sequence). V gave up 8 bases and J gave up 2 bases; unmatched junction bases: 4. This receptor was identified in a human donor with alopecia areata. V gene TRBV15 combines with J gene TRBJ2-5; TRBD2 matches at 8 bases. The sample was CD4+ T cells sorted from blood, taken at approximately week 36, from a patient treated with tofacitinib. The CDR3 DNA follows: TGTGCCACCCGGGCTAGCGGGCAAGAGACCCAGTACTTC. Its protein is CATRASGQETQYF.